These 25 T cell receptor beta chains share one sample of origin, sequenced in a study of T-cell memory formation after mild COVID-19. TCRdb analysed the 5' RACE reads with MiXCR anew, one entry per CDR3 protein. The profile covers some 150,000 distinct CDR3 sequences, with over 15% appearing a single time and approximately 2.3% taken by the ten largest. Source material: PBMCs or a T cell subset sorted from them (not recorded which). Every receptor here comes from an adult woman who had mild COVID-19 (a few samples of this study predate the infection). Cell type and time point are not known.

This clonotype was detected many times. The rearrangement links TRBV7-6 to TRBJ2-7; TRBD1 might be the D (6 bases). Germline CDR1 reads SGHVS; CDR2 reads FNYEAQ. Deletions cut 1 base from V and 0 bases from J, with 13 bases between. This CDR3 is built from 16 residues. CDR3 region: CASSLGIRGHSYEQYF. In nucleotides, the CDR3 is TGTGCCAGCAGCTTAGGCATCAGGGGCCACTCCTACGAGCAGTACTTC.

This clonotype was detected ten times or more. The V call is TRBV6-4, the J call TRBJ2-1, with a possible D match to TRBD2 (6 bases). Germline V gene data show CDR1 as MRHNA and CDR2 as SNTAGT. V was clipped by 1 base and J by 5 bases, with 9 bases between them. CDR3 size: 14 residues. CDR3 nucleotides: TGTGCCAGCAGTGACTTGGGGGGTAACAATGAGCAGTTCTTC. Its translation is CASSDLGGNNEQFF.

Only a few counts were recorded for this clonotype. The DNA of the CDR3 is TGTGCCAGCAGTTACTCCTGGAGCGGGAGGGCCTACGAGCAGTACTTC. Amino acid sequence: CASSYSWSGRAYEQYF. The chain links TRBV6-5 to TRBJ2-7; 10 nucleotides agree with TRBD2. This CDR3 contains 16 residues. In germline, CDR1 is MNHEY, CDR2 SVGAGI. Trimming at V came to 0 bases and at J to 2 bases, leaving 4 bases not matched to a gene.

The V and J genes are TRBV4-1 and TRBJ1-1, with D perhaps matching TRBD1 (6 bases). Trimming pared 2 bases from V and 8 bases from J, leaving 15 bases between. The germline CDR1 and CDR2 sequences are MGHRA and YSYEKL. This CDR3 has 14 residues. The DNA of the CDR3 is TGCGCCAGCAGCCAATTAGGGGGGAAAGACGAAGCTTTCTTT. Its protein is CASSQLGGKDEAFF.

This clonotype was detected ten times or more. The junction departs from germline at one end; a sequencing error may be responsible. The V call is TRBV7-7, the J call TRBJ2-1; 15 bases agree with TRBD2. The CDR3 sequence is 14 residues long. Germline V gene data show CDR1 as SSHAT and CDR2 as FNYEAQ (reference sequence). DNA for the CDR3: TGTGCTAGCAGCCCATGGACTAGCGGGAGGGATCAGTTCTTC. It translates to CASSPWTSGRDQFF.

V and J are TRBV9 and TRBJ2-7; D possibly corresponds to TRBD2 (5 bases). The V and J ends lost 0 bases and 1 base respectively, with 11 bases between them. The CDR3 extends over 15 amino acids. Per germline, CDR1 SGDLS and CDR2 YYNGEE. For the CDR3, the DNA is TGTGCCAGCAGCGTAGACAGCGGTCGGTCCTACGAGCAGTACTTC. This gives the protein CASSVDSGRSYEQYF.

The chain couples TRBV12-3 or TRBV12-4 to TRBJ1-2, with 8 nucleotides matching TRBD1. The CDR3 consists of 13 residues. The junction had 6 bases not matched to a gene; V was cut back by 8 bases and J by 4 bases. In DNA form, the CDR3 reads TGTGCCAGCTCCCCGGACAGGGTCTATGGCTACACCTTC. Translation: CASSPDRVYGYTF.

This clonotype was detected only a few times. The V and J genes are TRBV25-1 and TRBJ2-3; D is unclear. The CDR3 totals 13 residues. Trimming took 2 bases from V and 2 from J, leaving 5 bases between them. Germline assignment: CDR1 MGHDK and CDR2 SYGVNS. The CDR3 here is CASSEVPTDTQYF. The CDR3 nucleotides are TGTGCCAGCAGTGAAGTGCCCACAGATACGCAGTATTTT.

V usage is TRBV18 and J usage is TRBJ2-7; D may match TRBD1 or TRBD2 (5 bases each). The germline V and J ends were trimmed by 0 bases and 2 bases, with 8 bases remaining between them. CDR1 is KGHSH and CDR2 is LQKENI in the germline V gene. The CDR3 spans 14 residues. In DNA, the CDR3 is TGTGCCAGCTCACCACCCGGGGCCCCCTACGAGCAGTACTTC. It is translated as CASSPPGAPYEQYF.

The chain joins TRBV2 to TRBJ2-1, with D perhaps TRBD1 (8 bases). The V gene lost 5 bases and the J gene lost 13 bases, with 15 bases spanning the gap. The CDR3 is 12 amino acids. Germline V gene lookup returns CDR1 SNHLY and CDR2 FYNNEI. The CDR3 is CASSTTGGDQFF. The DNA of the CDR3 is TGTGCCAGCAGTACCACAGGGGGGGACCAGTTCTTC.

This clonotype came up a few times. The genes are TRBV7-6 and TRBJ1-2; TRBD1 might be the D (5 bases). CDR3 length: 13 amino acids. Trimming stripped 4 bases from V and 5 bases from J, with 11 bases between. Germline loops: CDR1 SGHVS, CDR2 FNYEAQ. CDR3 DNA sequence: TGTGCCAGCAGCTCAGGGACCCAGTATGGCTACACCTTC. Protein product: CASSSGTQYGYTF.

The chain carries TRBV5-6 and TRBJ1-1, with D possibly TRBD1 on 5 matching bases. Trimming pared 3 bases from V and 0 bases from J, leaving 9 bases between. The CDR3 consists of 14 residues. CDR1 and CDR2 from the germline V gene are SGHDT and YYEEEE. CDR3 in amino acids: CASSSGRMNTEAFF. CDR3 nucleotides: TGTGCCAGCAGCTCGGGACGGATGAACACTGAAGCTTTCTTT.

This clonotype was found a few times. The V and J genes are TRBV5-1 and TRBJ2-1; D gene ambiguous. Germline assignment: CDR1 SGHRS and CDR2 YFSETQ. The V end lost 0 bases, the J end lost 3 bases, and 7 bases lay between the germline ends. The CDR3 spans 14 residues. CDR3 sequence reads: CASSLVPIYNEQFF. The DNA of the CDR3 is TGCGCCAGCAGCTTGGTCCCAATCTACAATGAGCAGTTCTTC.

In this sample, this clonotype turned up many times. The chain links TRBV11-1 to TRBJ2-7, with D uncertain. The V and J ends lost 1 base and 6 bases respectively, with 7 bases between them. Germline lookup yields CDR1 SGHAT and CDR2 FQDESV (reference sequence). The CDR3 contains 12 residues. The CDR3 reads CASSLEGGEQYF. The CDR3 coding sequence is TGTGCCAGCAGCTTAGAGGGTGGCGAGCAGTACTTC.

The V call is TRBV12-3 or TRBV12-4, the J call TRBJ2-1, with TRBD2 as a possible D gene (6 bases). The germline V and J ends were trimmed by 3 bases and 8 bases, with 17 bases remaining between them. This CDR3 is built from 15 residues. The CDR3 coding sequence is TGTGCCAGCAGTTTTACGCGGGGTGGTGGGGATGAGCAGTTCTTC. Translated, it gives CASSFTRGGGDEQFF.

The chain uses TRBV5-6 and TRBJ2-7; the D is unclear. CDR3 length: 11 residues. Germline V CDR1 and CDR2: SGHDT, YYEEEE. Trimming took 4 bases from V and 5 from J, leaving 7 bases between them. In DNA form, the CDR3 reads TGTGCCAGCAGCCTAGGCAACGAGCAGTACTTC. Translated: CASSLGNEQYF.

This clonotype turned up a few times. The V and J genes are TRBV10-3 and TRBJ2-5, with TRBD1 identical over 11 bases. CDR1 and CDR2 from the germline V gene are ENHRY and SYGVKD. V lost 2 bases and J lost 7; bases outside the gene matches: 6. The CDR3 spans 15 residues. CDR3 DNA: TGTGCCATCAGTGAGCCGGGACAGGGGGTAGGGACCCAGTACTTC. Translating gives CAISEPGQGVGTQYF.

This clonotype was seen only a few times. The V gene is TRBV7-2, the J gene TRBJ2-7; no firm D call. CDR1 and CDR2 (germline): SGHTA, FQGNSA. This CDR3 is built from 13 residues. V lost 5 bases and J 6 bases, leaving 14 bases between the germline ends. The CDR3 spells CASSRSPGGEQYF. The CDR3 bases are TGTGCCAGCAGCCGTTCGCCGGGTGGCGAGCAGTACTTC.

This clonotype was seen only a few times. The rearrangement links TRBV29-1 to TRBJ1-1; the match to TRBD1 covers 8 bases. The CDR3 has 13 amino acids. CDR1 and CDR2 (germline): SQVTM, ANQGSEA. Unmatched junction bases numbered 3, after V lost 5 bases and J lost 1 base. The CDR3 is CSVRTGPNTEAFF. The DNA for the CDR3 is TGCAGCGTTCGGACAGGGCCGAACACTGAAGCTTTCTTT.

The chain couples TRBV7-6 to TRBJ2-1, with D perhaps TRBD2 (5 bases). This CDR3 has 13 amino acids. CDR1 is SGHVS and CDR2 is FNYEAQ in the germline V gene. Trimming took 1 base from V and 14 from J, leaving 15 bases between them. The CDR3 protein is CASSLGVRELKFF. CDR3 DNA sequence: TGTGCCAGCAGCTTAGGGGTGAGGGAGCTGAAGTTCTTC.

V usage is TRBV5-1 and J usage is TRBJ1-1; D gene uncertain. Per the germline V gene, CDR1 is SGHRS and CDR2 is YFSETQ. CDR3 size: 15 residues. V dropped 4 bases and J dropped 1 base, with 14 bases sitting between them. The CDR3 loop reads CASSKEGPWNTEAFF. DNA of the CDR3: TGCGCCAGCAGCAAAGAAGGTCCGTGGAACACTGAAGCTTTCTTT. Full variable domain (missing parts from reference TRBV5-1 and TRBJ1-1): KAGVTQTPRYLIKTRGQQVTLSCSPISGHRSVSWYQQTPGQGLQFLFEYFSETQRNKGNFPGRFSGRQFSNSRSEMNVSTLELGDSALYLCASSKEGPWNTEAFFGQGTRLTVV.

This clonotype was found a few times. This chain uses TRBV12-3 or TRBV12-4 with TRBJ1-1; the D is unclear. The CDR3 has 14 residues. V shed 6 bases and J shed 4 bases, with 15 bases lying between them. CDR3 DNA sequence: TGTGCCAGCAGGGGAGTCGGGGAAAGCACTGAAGCTTTCTTT. As protein: CASRGVGESTEAFF.

This rearrangement joins TRBV7-9 to TRBJ1-1; D is ambiguous. Trimming removed 0 bases at V and 4 bases at J, with 6 bases between. Germline assignment: CDR1 SEHNR and CDR2 FQNEAQ (reference sequence). This CDR3 spans 13 amino acids. The CDR3 is CASSLAFGTEAFF. Written as DNA, the CDR3 is TGTGCCAGCAGCTTAGCCTTTGGCACTGAAGCTTTCTTT.

This clonotype was observed a few times. This chain connects TRBV20-1 to TRBJ2-7; 11 bases line up with TRBD1. The CDR3 consists of 14 residues. With 6 bases clipped from V and 3 bases from J, the junction kept 7 bases outside the gene matches. Germline lookup yields CDR1 DFQATT and CDR2 SNEGSKA (reference sequence). CDR3 in amino acids: CSARTGGADYEQYF. The CDR3 DNA sequence: TGCAGTGCCAGGACAGGGGGCGCAGACTACGAGCAGTACTTC.

Only a few counts were recorded for this clonotype. The rearrangement joins TRBV5-1 to TRBJ2-3, with TRBD1 as a possible D gene (6 bases). Between the trimmed V and J ends, which lost 5 bases and 0 bases, there was a span of 13 bases. The V gene's germline CDR1 is SGHRS and CDR2 YFSETQ. This CDR3 has 15 residues. The CDR3 DNA follows: TGCGCCAGCAGGGACAGACTCAGTAGCACAGATACGCAGTATTTT. It translates to CASRDRLSSTDTQYF.